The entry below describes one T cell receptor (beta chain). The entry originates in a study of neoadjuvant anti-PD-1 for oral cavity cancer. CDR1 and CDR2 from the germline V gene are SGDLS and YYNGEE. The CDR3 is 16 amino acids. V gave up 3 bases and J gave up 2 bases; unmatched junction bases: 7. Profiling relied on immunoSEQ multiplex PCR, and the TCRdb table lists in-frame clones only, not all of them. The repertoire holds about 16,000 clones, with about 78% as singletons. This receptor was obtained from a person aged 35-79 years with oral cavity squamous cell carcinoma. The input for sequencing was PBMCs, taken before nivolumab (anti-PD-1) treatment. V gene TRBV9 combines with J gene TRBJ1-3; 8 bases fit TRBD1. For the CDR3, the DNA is TGTGCCAGCAGCGCCACCCTCAGGGGGCCTGGAAACACCATATATTTT. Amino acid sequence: CASSATLRGPGNTIYF.